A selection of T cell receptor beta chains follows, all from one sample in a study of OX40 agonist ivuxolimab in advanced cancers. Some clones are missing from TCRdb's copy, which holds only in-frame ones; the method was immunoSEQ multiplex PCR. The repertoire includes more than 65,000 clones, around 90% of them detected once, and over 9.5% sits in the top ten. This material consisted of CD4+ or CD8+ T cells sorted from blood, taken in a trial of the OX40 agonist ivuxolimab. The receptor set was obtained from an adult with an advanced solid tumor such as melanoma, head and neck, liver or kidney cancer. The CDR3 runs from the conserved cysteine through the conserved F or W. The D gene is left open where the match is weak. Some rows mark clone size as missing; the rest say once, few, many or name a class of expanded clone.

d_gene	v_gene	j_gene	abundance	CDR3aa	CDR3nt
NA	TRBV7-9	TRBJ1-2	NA	CASRPGDNYHGYTF	TGTGCCAGCAGACCCGGGGACAATTACCATGGCTACACCTTC
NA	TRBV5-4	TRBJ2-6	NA	CASSLAGANVLTF	TGTGCCAGCAGCTTGGCTGGGGCCAACGTCCTGACTTTC
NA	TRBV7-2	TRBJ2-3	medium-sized	CASSLALTADTQYF	TGTGCCAGCAGCTTAGCATTAACAGCAGATACGCAGTATTTT
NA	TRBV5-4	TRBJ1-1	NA	CASSPTGSTEAFF	TGTGCCAGCAGCCCAACCGGGTCCACTGAAGCTTTCTTT
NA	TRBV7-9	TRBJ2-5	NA	CASSLGNYKETQYF	TGTGCCAGCAGCTTAGGCAACTACAAAGAGACCCAGTACTTC
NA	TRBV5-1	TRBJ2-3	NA	CASSLVGQGGTDTQYF	TGCGCCAGCAGCTTGGTTGGGCAGGGTGGTACAGATACGCAGTATTTT
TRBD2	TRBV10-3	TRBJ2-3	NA	CAISTGSRAGGDTQYF	TGTGCCATCTCGACGGGTAGCCGGGCGGGGGGAGATACGCAGTATTTT
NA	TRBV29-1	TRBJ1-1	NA	CSVTWGTEAFF	TGCAGCGTAACCTGGGGAACTGAAGCTTTCTTT
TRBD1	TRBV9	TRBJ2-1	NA	CASSVGGQGFYNEQFF	TGTGCCAGCAGCGTAGGGGGACAGGGGTTCTACAATGAGCAGTTCTTC
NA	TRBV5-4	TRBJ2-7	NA	CASSSPRDLSYEQYF	TGTGCCAGCAGCTCTCCAAGGGACCTTTCCTACGAGCAGTACTTC
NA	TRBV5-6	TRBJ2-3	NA	CASSLVVATDTQYF	TGTGCCAGCAGCTTGGTGGTAGCCACAGATACGCAGTATTTT
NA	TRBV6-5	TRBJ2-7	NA	CASSRTRSYEQYF	TGTGCCAGCAGTCGGACACGATCCTACGAGCAGTACTTC
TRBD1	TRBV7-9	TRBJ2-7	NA	CASRMGQGIYEQYF	TGTGCCAGCCGTATGGGACAGGGGATTTACGAGCAGTACTTC
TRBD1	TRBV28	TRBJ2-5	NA	CASSSSTGFGETQYF	TGTGCCAGCAGTTCCTCGACAGGGTTCGGGGAGACCCAGTACTTC
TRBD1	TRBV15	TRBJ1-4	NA	CATSKRDRGNEKLFF	TGTGCCACCAGCAAAAGGGACAGGGGGAATGAAAAACTGTTTTTT
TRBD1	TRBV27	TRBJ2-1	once	CASSLRDRSSYNEQFF	TGTGCCAGCAGTTTACGGGACAGGTCCTCCTACAATGAGCAGTTCTTC
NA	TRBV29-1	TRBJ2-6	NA	CSVEDQGRASGANVLTF	TGCAGCGTTGAAGATCAGGGCCGGGCATCCGGGGCCAACGTCCTGACTTTC
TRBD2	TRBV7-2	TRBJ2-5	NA	CASSQGMTSGQPRTQYF	TGTGCCAGCAGCCAGGGGATGACTAGCGGCCAGCCAAGAACCCAGTACTTC
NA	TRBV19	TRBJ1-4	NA	CASRDSWPSNEKLFF	TGTGCCAGTAGGGACAGCTGGCCGTCGAATGAAAAACTGTTTTTT
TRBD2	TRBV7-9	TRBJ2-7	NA	CASSLTGGTYEQYF	TGTGCCAGCAGCTTAACGGGAGGGACCTACGAGCAGTACTTC
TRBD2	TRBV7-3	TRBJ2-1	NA	CASSPDSGGYNEQFF	TGTGCCAGCAGCCCCGATAGCGGGGGATACAATGAGCAGTTCTTC
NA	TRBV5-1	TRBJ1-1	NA	CASSLRLNTEAFF	TGCGCCAGCAGCTTGAGACTGAACACTGAAGCTTTCTTT
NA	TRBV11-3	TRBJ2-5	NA	CASSPPGTETQYF	TGTGCCAGCAGTCCCCCCGGAACTGAGACCCAGTACTTC
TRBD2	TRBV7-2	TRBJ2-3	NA	CASSYPTSGRVDTQYF	TGTGCCAGCAGCTACCCGACTAGCGGGAGAGTAGATACGCAGTATTTT
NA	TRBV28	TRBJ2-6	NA	CASSLWQQGANVLTF	TGTGCCAGCAGTTTATGGCAACAGGGGGCCAACGTCCTGACTTTC
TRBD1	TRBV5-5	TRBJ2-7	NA	CASSLVGTGVHEQYF	TGTGCCAGCAGCTTGGTCGGGACAGGGGTTCACGAGCAGTACTTC
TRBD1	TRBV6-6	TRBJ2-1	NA	CASRLRDRVGFRQFF	TGTGCCAGCAGGCTCCGGGACAGGGTGGGGTTTAGGCAGTTCTTC
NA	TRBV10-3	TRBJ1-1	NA	CAIKASGTEAFF	TGTGCCATCAAGGCTTCCGGGACAGAAGCTTTCTTT
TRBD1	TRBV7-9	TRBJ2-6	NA	CASSRGQGAAGANVLTF	TGTGCCAGCAGCCGGGGACAGGGGGCCGCAGGGGCCAACGTCCTGACTTTC
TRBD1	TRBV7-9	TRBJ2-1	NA	CASSLNRGRLNEQFF	TGTGCCAGCAGCTTAAACAGGGGGCGTTTAAATGAGCAGTTCTTC
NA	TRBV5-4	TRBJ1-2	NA	CASSLGGSYGYTF	TGTGCCAGCAGTCTTGGGGGAAGCTATGGCTACACCTTC
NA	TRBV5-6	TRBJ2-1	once	CASSLGGHNEQFF	TGTGCCAGCAGCCTGGGGGGGCACAATGAGCAGTTCTTC
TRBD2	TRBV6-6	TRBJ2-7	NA	CASREPGLAVYEQYF	TGTGCCAGCAGGGAGCCGGGACTAGCGGTCTACGAGCAGTACTTC
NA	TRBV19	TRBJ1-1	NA	CASSRQRNTEAFF	TGTGCCAGTAGTCGACAGAGGAACACTGAAGCTTTCTTT
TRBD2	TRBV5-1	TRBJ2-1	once	CASSFGSSGSAGNEQFF	TGCGCCAGCAGCTTCGGGAGTAGCGGGAGTGCAGGCAATGAGCAGTTCTTC
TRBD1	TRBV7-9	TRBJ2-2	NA	CASSSHGQGNTGELFF	TGTGCCAGCAGCTCACACGGACAGGGGAACACCGGGGAGCTGTTTTTT
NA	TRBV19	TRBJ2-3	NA	CASSILRSSTDTQYF	TGTGCCAGTAGTATATTACGAAGTAGCACAGATACGCAGTATTTT
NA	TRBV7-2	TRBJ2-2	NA	CASSLERGGELFF	TGTGCCAGCAGCTTAGAGCGAGGCGGGGAGCTGTTTTTT
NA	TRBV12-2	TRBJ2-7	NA	CASRWPGGQAQYEQYF	TGTGCAAGTCGTTGGCCTGGGGGACAGGCTCAATACGAGCAGTACTTC
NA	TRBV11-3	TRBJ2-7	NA	CASSLRQGGEQYF	TGTGCCAGCAGCTTGCGACAGGGAGGCGAGCAGTACTTC